A single sample gave rise to the 30 T cell receptor beta chains below, sequenced in a study of T cell changes during pregnancy in multiple sclerosis. Libraries were prepared by immunoSEQ multiplex PCR; TCRdb keeps only in-frame clonotypes and omits some of them. The repertoire holds some 60,000 clones, with approximately 87% as singletons. The sample was peripheral blood from another person, used as feeder cells. Every receptor here comes from a human donor whose cells served as feeder cells for cultures in a pregnancy study.

This clone was recorded once. The chain carries TRBV5-5 and TRBJ1-1, with 8 bases lining up with TRBD1. After removal of 4 bases from V and 8 bases from J, the junction contained 13 bases not matched to a gene. CDR3 size: 15 residues. CDR1 is SGHKS and CDR2 is YYEKEE in the germline V gene (reference sequence). In DNA, the CDR3 is TGTGCCAGCAGCCCGGAACCGACAGGGGCTAGAGAAGCTTTCTTT. Its protein product is CASSPEPTGAREAFF.

This rearrangement joins TRBV19 to TRBJ2-3, with TRBD1 matching over 7 bases. V shed 6 bases and J 3 bases; nucleotides not matched to a gene: 3. Germline V gives CDR1 LNHDA, CDR2 SQIVND (reference sequence). The CDR3 runs to 13 residues. CDR3: CASRLGQTDTQYF. The CDR3, as DNA: TGTGCCAGTAGACTGGGACAGACAGATACGCAGTATTTT.

V usage is TRBV5-6 and J usage is TRBJ2-7, with 8 bases identical to TRBD2. V shed 4 bases and J 4 bases; nucleotides not matched to a gene: 10. Germline V CDR1 and CDR2: SGHDT, YYEEEE. The CDR3 runs 15 residues. This CDR3 is CASSPVAGMGYEQYF. The CDR3 coding sequence is TGTGCCAGCAGCCCCGTAGCGGGAATGGGGTACGAGCAGTACTTC. Variable domain in full (rest from reference TRBV5-6 and TRBJ2-7): DAGVTQSPTHLIKTRGQQVTLRCSPKSGHDTVSWYQQALGQGPQFIFQYYEEEERQRGNFPDRFSGHQFPNYSSELNVNALLLGDSALYLCASSPVAGMGYEQYFGPGTRLTVT.

This chain connects TRBV18 to TRBJ1-2, with 10 bases that match TRBD1. CDR3 size: 14 residues. Germline loops: CDR1 KGHSH, CDR2 LQKENI. J gave up 3 bases and V 5 bases, and 3 bases lay outside the gene matches. As DNA, the CDR3 is TGTGCCAGCTCAAAGACAGGGGGCGACTATGGCTACACCTTC. Protein product: CASSKTGGDYGYTF. The full variable domain, in which reference TRBV18 and TRBJ1-2 provide the parts outside the CDR3, is NAGVMQNPRHLVRRRGQEARLRCSPMKGHSHVYWYRQLPEEGLKFMVYLQKENIIDESGMPKERFSAEFPKEGPSILRIQQVVRGDSAAYFCASSKTGGDYGYTFGSGTRLTVV.

This clone has only one observation. The J gene is TRBJ2-7, the V gene TRBV7-2; D not resolved. The CDR3 has 14 amino acids. CDR1 and CDR2 from the germline V gene are SGHTA and FQGNSA. Deletions cut 1 base from V and 2 bases from J, with 9 bases between. CDR3 region: CASSLGSNTYEQYF. The CDR3 DNA reads as TGTGCCAGCAGCTTAGGGTCTAACACCTACGAGCAGTACTTC.

The chain has TRBV4-1 and TRBJ2-5, with no clear D. Germline V CDR1 and CDR2: MGHRA, YSYEKL. The CDR3 sequence is 15 residues long. Trimming removed 0 bases from V and 2 bases from J, with 10 bases in between. This chain's CDR3 is CASSQDRTWQETQYF. Written as DNA, the CDR3 is TGCGCCAGCAGCCAAGACAGGACGTGGCAAGAGACCCAGTACTTC.

This rearrangement joins TRBV6-5 to TRBJ2-5; D is possibly TRBD2 (5 bases). Trimming took off 5 bases at V and 5 bases at J, with 9 bases between the two ends. The length of the CDR3 is 12 residues. CDR1 is MNHEY and CDR2 is SVGAGI in the germline V gene. CDR3 protein: CASSNSVETQYF. The DNA of the CDR3 is TGTGCCAGCAGTAATAGCGTGGAGACCCAGTACTTC.

V is TRBV5-1 and J is TRBJ2-2, with D perhaps TRBD2 (5 bases). The V gene's germline CDR1 is SGHRS and CDR2 YFSETQ. CDR3 length equals 13 residues. V lost 1 base and J lost 5, with 6 bases in between. CDR3 amino acids: CASSLTGTGELFF. CDR3 nucleotides: TGCGCCAGCAGCTTGACGGGGACCGGGGAGCTGTTTTTT. Full variable domain (remainder filled in from reference TRBV5-1 and TRBJ2-2): KAGVTQTPRYLIKTRGQQVTLSCSPISGHRSVSWYQQTPGQGLQFLFEYFSETQRNKGNFPGRFSGRQFSNSRSEMNVSTLELGDSALYLCASSLTGTGELFFGEGSRLTVL.

This clone was recorded once. The V gene is TRBV6-5, the J gene TRBJ1-6; tentatively, D is TRBD1 (5 bases). Germline values: CDR1 MNHEY, CDR2 SVGAGI. Trimming left V 5 bases short and J 9 bases short, with 14 bases between. The CDR3 covers 14 residues. CDR3 region: CASSGDSSFSPLHF. The DNA of the CDR3 is TGTGCCAGCAGTGGTGACAGTAGCTTTTCACCCCTCCACTTT.

This clone was counted once. The rearrangement joins TRBV9 to TRBJ2-2, with 8 bases identical to TRBD2. Germline V CDR1 and CDR2: SGDLS, YYNGEE. Trimming at V came to 3 bases and at J to 5 bases, leaving 6 bases not matched to a gene. The CDR3 is 15 residues long. The CDR3 spells CASSDRAGETGELFF. CDR3 sequence (DNA): TGTGCCAGCAGCGATCGAGCGGGAGAGACCGGGGAGCTGTTTTTT.

This clone was found a few times. CDR3 region: CASSLGGAVNQPQHF. CDR3 coding DNA: TGTGCCAGCAGCTTGGGGGGGGCGGTGAATCAGCCCCAGCATTTT. V is TRBV5-4 and J is TRBJ1-5; D perhaps matches TRBD1 (6 bases). Trimming took off 0 bases at V and 4 bases at J, with 11 bases between the two ends. Per germline, CDR1 SGHNT and CDR2 YYREEE (reference sequence). The CDR3 consists of 15 residues.

The chain is built from TRBV28 and TRBJ2-7; D is possibly TRBD1 or TRBD2 (5 bases each). Trimming shortened V by 7 bases and J by 1 base, and 23 bases separated the two germline ends. The germline gives CDR1 MDHEN, CDR2 SYDVKM. The CDR3 sequence is 17 residues long. The CDR3 DNA follows: TGTGCCAGCAACTCACGCGCCAGGGTGGGGGATTCCTACGAGCAGTACTTC. Residues: CASNSRARVGDSYEQYF.

The V and J genes are TRBV30 and TRBJ1-1; no clear D gene. The germline V and J ends were trimmed by 1 base and 2 bases, with 8 bases remaining between them. The CDR3 extends over 13 amino acids. Looked up from germline, CDR1 is GTSNPN and CDR2 is SVGIG (reference sequence). The CDR3 region is CAWSGQSNTEAFF. The CDR3 coding sequence is TGTGCCTGGAGTGGGCAAAGCAACACTGAAGCTTTCTTT.

The V and J genes are TRBV19 and TRBJ1-5; no definite D call. CDR3 size: 13 residues. Germline CDR1 and CDR2: LNHDA and SQIVND (reference sequence). V was pared by 0 bases and J by 4 bases, with 4 bases between. CDR3 in DNA: TGTGCCAGTAGTATAGAGGAGAATCAGCCCCAGCATTTT. Its protein is CASSIEENQPQHF.

The V gene is TRBV5-1, the J gene TRBJ2-3; D may be TRBD2 (5 bases). V lost 2 bases and J lost 5, with 9 bases in between. Germline V gives CDR1 SGHRS, CDR2 YFSETQ. This CDR3 region has 13 residues. The CDR3 loop reads CASSFPGVDTQYF. CDR3 bases: TGCGCCAGCAGCTTTCCCGGGGTAGATACGCAGTATTTT.

This chain links TRBV25-1 with TRBJ2-7; D gene ambiguous. The CDR3 is 12 residues long. Germline CDR1 is MGHDK and CDR2 is SYGVNS. Trimming took 3 bases from V and 1 from J, leaving 4 bases between them. In DNA, the CDR3 is TGTGCCAGCAGTGAGTTGTCCTACGAGCAGTACTTC. Its protein is CASSELSYEQYF.

CDR3 in amino acids: CASSWTGGSYNEQFF. CDR3 DNA sequence: TGCGCCAGCAGCTGGACAGGGGGGAGCTACAATGAGCAGTTCTTC. The genes are TRBV5-1 and TRBJ2-1; 10 bases match TRBD1. V lost 3 bases, J lost 3 bases, and 3 bases stayed unmatched. Germline-derived CDR1 and CDR2 are SGHRS and YFSETQ. The length of the CDR3 is 15 residues.

The chain joins TRBV5-1 to TRBJ2-7, with a weak D call TRBD2 (6 bases). The CDR3 consists of 15 residues. Trimming took 6 bases from V and 2 from J, leaving 18 bases between them. Germline V gene lookup returns CDR1 SGHRS and CDR2 YFSETQ. The CDR3 is CASIPGAGGAYEQYF. The DNA for the CDR3 is TGCGCCAGCATCCCCGGGGCCGGCGGGGCCTACGAGCAGTACTTC.

The chain carries TRBV7-2 and TRBJ2-7, with 9 bases lining up with TRBD1. CDR1 is SGHTA, CDR2 FQGNSA, per germline. Germline trimming cut 1 base from V and 4 bases from J; bases unmatched to any gene: 8. This CDR3 region has 16 residues. CDR3 loop: CASSLVGGQGGYEQYF. CDR3 coding DNA: TGTGCCAGCAGCTTAGTTGGGGGACAGGGCGGATACGAGCAGTACTTC.

This rearrangement joins TRBV7-9 to TRBJ1-1; D is ambiguous. V shed 4 bases and J shed 2 bases, with 5 bases lying between them. There are 12 residues in the CDR3. Germline-derived CDR1 and CDR2 are SEHNR and FQNEAQ (reference sequence). CDR3 in amino acids: CASSYVNTEAFF. CDR3 in DNA: TGTGCCAGCAGCTACGTTAACACTGAAGCTTTCTTT.

V is TRBV27 and J is TRBJ1-1; TRBD1 matches 7 bases. Trimming at V came to 5 bases and at J to 4 bases, leaving 4 bases not matched to a gene. The CDR3 totals 13 residues. CDR1 and CDR2 (germline): MNHEY, SMNVEV (reference sequence). The CDR3 DNA reads TGTGCCAGCAGTCCTCAGGGGGGCACTGAAGCTTTCTTT. This gives the protein CASSPQGGTEAFF.

The chain is built from TRBV2 and TRBJ1-5; weak D call: TRBD1 (6 bases). In germline, CDR1 is SNHLY, CDR2 FYNNEI. The CDR3 covers 16 residues. The V end was cut by 8 bases, the J end by 1 base, with 18 bases between. The CDR3 loop reads CASSGRGRGSNQPQHF. CDR3 nucleotide sequence: TGTGCCAGCTCCGGAAGGGGAAGGGGGAGCAATCAGCCCCAGCATTTT.

The chain employs TRBV7-9 and TRBJ2-7; D unclear. The germline V and J ends were trimmed by 0 bases and 2 bases, with 11 bases remaining between them. The germline gives CDR1 SEHNR, CDR2 FQNEAQ (reference sequence). The CDR3 has 15 amino acids. DNA of the CDR3: TGTGCCAGCAGCTTAGCGCTTCAGCCCACCTACGAGCAGTACTTC. It codes for CASSLALQPTYEQYF.

This clone was seen a single time. This chain joins TRBV9 and TRBJ1-2; weak D call: TRBD1 (6 bases). The ends were cut back, 9 bases at V and 8 bases at J, with 14 bases in the middle. Germline assignment: CDR1 SGDLS and CDR2 YYNGEE. CDR3 length equals 11 residues. CDR3 sequence (DNA): TGTGCCACCTGGGGGCCGGACGGCTACACCTTC. Its protein is CATWGPDGYTF.

This clone was recorded only once. V usage is TRBV4-3 and J usage is TRBJ2-5, with 11 bases identical to TRBD1. This CDR3 is 16 amino acids long. The germline V gene has CDR1 LGHNA and CDR2 YSLEER. After removal of 1 base from V and 5 bases from J, the junction contained 6 bases not matched to a gene. This CDR3 reads CASSQGTGGVGETQYF. Written as DNA, the CDR3 is TGCGCCAGCAGCCAAGGGACAGGGGGCGTCGGGGAGACCCAGTACTTC.

The chain joins TRBV27 to TRBJ2-1; no clear D. Germline assignment: CDR1 MNHEY and CDR2 SMNVEV (reference sequence). Trimming removed 5 bases from V and 4 bases from J, with 3 bases in between. There are 11 residues in the CDR3. The CDR3 sequence is CASSVYNEQFF. The DNA of the CDR3 is TGTGCCAGCAGTGTGTACAATGAGCAGTTCTTC.

This chain joins TRBV5-6 and TRBJ2-7; 9 positions agree with TRBD1. V shed 4 bases and J 3 bases; nucleotides not matched to a gene: 8. Looked up from germline, CDR1 is SGHDT and CDR2 is YYEEEE. The CDR3 consists of 15 residues. In DNA, the CDR3 is TGTGCCAGCAGCACTACCGGGACAGGGCTCTACGAGCAGTACTTC. Its protein is CASSTTGTGLYEQYF. Variable domain in full (rest from reference TRBV5-6 and TRBJ2-7): DAGVTQSPTHLIKTRGQQVTLRCSPKSGHDTVSWYQQALGQGPQFIFQYYEEEERQRGNFPDRFSGHQFPNYSSELNVNALLLGDSALYLCASSTTGTGLYEQYFGPGTRLTVT.

The J gene is TRBJ2-1, the V gene TRBV5-1; 9 bases are shared with TRBD1. V trimming: 0 bases; J trimming: 9 bases; junction bases outside the gene matches: 13. The CDR3 sequence is 17 residues long. Germline CDR1 reads SGHRS; CDR2 reads YFSETQ. This chain's CDR3 is CASSLAGVGTGWGEQFF. DNA of the CDR3: TGCGCCAGCAGCTTGGCAGGCGTCGGGACAGGGTGGGGTGAGCAGTTCTTC.

The chain combines TRBV25-1 with TRBJ1-2; 8 bases align to TRBD1. Unmatched junction bases numbered 4, after V lost 3 bases and J lost 4 bases. CDR3 length: 14 residues. CDR1 is MGHDK and CDR2 is SYGVNS in the germline V gene. The CDR3 loop is CASSDLGTGYGYTF. The CDR3 region has the DNA TGTGCCAGCAGTGACCTCGGGACAGGCTATGGCTACACCTTC.

The chain has TRBV5-5 and TRBJ1-4, with TRBD1 matching over 7 bases. The junction had 6 bases not matched to a gene; V was cut back by 5 bases and J by 5 bases. Germline V CDR1 and CDR2: SGHKS, YYEKEE (reference sequence). The CDR3 sequence is 14 residues long. The CDR3 protein is CASRLGTVNEKLFF. Written as DNA, the CDR3 is TGTGCCAGCAGACTTGGGACAGTCAATGAAAAACTGTTTTTT.